These 26 T cell receptor beta chains originate from one sample sequenced in a study of T cell responses to AZD1222 COVID-19 vaccine (dated by TCRdb to the early 2020s). Reading the label with the study, this specimen's time point is: baseline before first vaccination. The method was the immunoSEQ multiplex PCR assay. Here the immuneACCESS table is served through TCRdb, limited to in-frame sequences with V and J called. Missing clones are a known gap in these copies; in checked studies unresolved V genes cover under half, and the rest lacks a known reason. This sample is represented by over 60,000 clones; around 86% of them were singletons. The ten biggest clones cover 24% of the sample. This sample comprised peripheral blood, obtained on day 0 of AZD1222 vaccination. The receptor set was obtained from an adult in good health.

The chain is built from TRBV11-3 and TRBJ2-3, with D uncertain. Looked up from germline, CDR1 is SGHNT and CDR2 is YENEEA. V was clipped by 3 bases and J by 5 bases, with 12 bases between them. This CDR3 is built from 14 residues. DNA for the CDR3: TGTGCCAGCAGCTTGAGACGTGAGGAAGATACGCAGTATTTT. Translation gives CASSLRREEDTQYF.

V and J are TRBV18 and TRBJ1-4, with TRBD1 matching over 12 bases. Germline loops: CDR1 KGHSH, CDR2 LQKENI. The CDR3 loop spans 19 amino acids. The ends lost 3 bases at V and 3 bases at J; junction bases unmatched: 11. The CDR3 here is CASSPLQGGQGAPNEKLFF. The CDR3 nucleotides read TGTGCCAGCTCACCGCTCCAGGGGGGACAGGGGGCGCCTAATGAAAAACTGTTTTTT.

The CDR3 coding sequence is TGTGCCTGGGGGGGCGTCTCTGGAAACACCATATATTTT. Residues: CAWGGVSGNTIYF. The gene calls are TRBV30 and TRBJ1-3, with D possibly matching TRBD1 (6 bases). Trimming took 5 bases from V and 0 from J, leaving 8 bases between them. The CDR3 totals 13 residues. Per germline, CDR1 GTSNPN and CDR2 SVGIG (reference sequence).

The chain carries TRBV18 and TRBJ2-7; 10 positions agree with TRBD1. This CDR3 has 12 amino acids. V lost 8 bases and J lost 11; bases outside the gene matches: 9. Germline-derived CDR1 and CDR2 are KGHSH and LQKENI. The CDR3 DNA is TGTGCCAGCGGGACAGGGGCGGCACAGGAGTACTTC. Translated, it gives CASGTGAAQEYF.

A single count supports this clone. The CDR3: CASSEMQFNNSPLHF. The CDR3 nucleotides are TGTGCCAGCAGTGAGATGCAGTTTAATAATTCACCCCTCCACTTT. The chain recombines TRBV6-1 with TRBJ1-6, with D hard to call. CDR1 is MNHNS and CDR2 is SASEGT in the germline V gene. Trimming pared 3 bases from V and 5 bases from J, leaving 11 bases between. This CDR3 has 15 amino acids.

The rearrangement links TRBV15 to TRBJ1-2; TRBD1 is a possible D gene (6 bases). Per the germline V gene, CDR1 is LNHNV and CDR2 is YYDKDF (reference sequence). Trimming removed 4 bases from V and 4 bases from J, with 16 bases in between. The CDR3 length is 15 residues. The CDR3, as DNA: TGTGCCACCAGCAAGTCTGACAGGCCCCTCTATGGCTACACCTTC. This codes for CATSKSDRPLYGYTF.

This clone was picked up a small number of times. The chain is built from TRBV6-5 and TRBJ1-2, with D hard to call. Between the trimmed V and J ends, which lost 7 bases and 2 bases, there was a span of 11 bases. The CDR3 length is 13 residues. Germline CDR1 MNHEY, CDR2 SVGAGI. The chain's CDR3 is CASTGTTNYGYTF. CDR3 nucleotide sequence: TGTGCCAGCACAGGAACGACAAACTATGGCTACACCTTC.

As concerns this clone: A junction boundary mismatches the germline segment, possibly from a read error. The chain joins TRBV7-7 to TRBJ2-7; 8 bases map to TRBD2. Germline V gene sequence: CDR1 SSHAT, CDR2 FNYEAQ (reference sequence). CDR3 length: 13 residues. Written as DNA, the CDR3 is TGTGCTAGCAGCCGGGAGGGGGTCAGCGAGCAGTACTTC. Protein product: CASSREGVSEQYF.

The rearrangement links TRBV3-1 (or the pseudogene TRBV3-2) to TRBJ2-7; 10 positions match TRBD2. The trim removed 4 bases at V and 6 bases at J, leaving 9 bases unmatched. The germline CDR1 and CDR2 sequences are LGHDT and YNNKEL (reference sequence). The CDR3 runs to 15 residues. DNA for the CDR3: TGTGCCAGCAGCCTTGGAGCGGGGGGGCAGGGCGAGCAGTACTTC. Translating it yields CASSLGAGGQGEQYF.

The chain is built from TRBV3-1 (or the pseudogene TRBV3-2) and TRBJ1-3; D remains unclear. The CDR3 is made up of 12 amino acids. Germline V CDR1 and CDR2: LGHDT, YNNKEL (reference sequence). V shed 4 bases and J shed 7 bases, with 8 bases lying between them. The DNA for the CDR3 is TGTGCCAGCAGCCCTGACTGGAACACCATATATTTT. Translating gives CASSPDWNTIYF.

The chain has TRBV7-9 and TRBJ2-1, with unresolved D. CDR1 SEHNR and CDR2 FQNEAQ come from the germline V gene (reference sequence). V was shortened by 1 base and J by 9 bases, with 4 bases between the two germline ends. This CDR3 has 11 residues. The CDR3, as DNA: TGTGCCAGCAGCTTAGAAGGTGAGCAGTTCTTC. Amino acid sequence: CASSLEGEQFF.

The CDR3 protein is CASNGPGDTQYF. CDR3 coding DNA: TGTGCCAGCAATGGCCCTGGGGATACGCAGTATTTT. The chain carries TRBV6-5 and TRBJ2-3; the D is unclear. The germline V gene has CDR1 MNHEY and CDR2 SVGAGI. Trimming left V 7 bases short and J 6 bases short, with 11 bases between. This CDR3 has 12 amino acids.

The chain has TRBV7-3 and TRBJ1-5; the D is unclear. The V gene lost 5 bases and the J gene lost 5 bases, with 19 bases spanning the gap. CDR1 SGHTA and CDR2 FQGTGA come from the germline V gene. The CDR3 has 16 amino acids. The CDR3 bases are TGTGCCAGCAGCGCTCAGGACGGAGAACTCTATCAGCCCCAGCATTTT. Its protein product is CASSAQDGELYQPQHF.

The J gene is TRBJ1-1, the V gene TRBV7-9, with D perhaps TRBD1 (5 bases). Trimming removed 4 bases from V and 6 bases from J, with 9 bases in between. Germline V lookup: CDR1 SEHNR, CDR2 FQNEAQ (reference sequence). This CDR3 has 12 residues. In DNA form, the CDR3 reads TGTGCCAGCAGCTCCCAGGGCCCTGAAGCTTTCTTT. Translation gives CASSSQGPEAFF.

The V and J genes are TRBV12-3 or TRBV12-4 and TRBJ2-2; D gene unclear. The CDR3 spans 13 residues. V lost 11 bases and J 3 bases, leaving 13 bases between the germline ends. CDR3 DNA sequence: TGTGCCCAAAAGGGTTTAGACACCGGGGAGCTGTTTTTT. Translated, it gives CAQKGLDTGELFF.

The chain carries TRBV5-8 and TRBJ2-7, with a weak D call TRBD1 (6 bases). Germline loops: CDR1 SGHTS, CDR2 YDEGEE. The V gene lost 0 bases and the J gene lost 2 bases, with 12 bases spanning the gap. This CDR3 has 15 amino acids. The CDR3 reads CASSLVESGAYEQYF. Here the CDR3 DNA reads TGTGCCAGCAGCTTGGTGGAGTCAGGGGCCTACGAGCAGTACTTC.

This chain connects TRBV5-1 to TRBJ2-2; 7 bases line up with TRBD2. V shed 4 bases and J 3 bases; nucleotides not matched to a gene: 6. This CDR3 spans 15 amino acids. Germline-derived CDR1 and CDR2 are SGHRS and YFSETQ. DNA for the CDR3: TGCGCCAGCAGCCCGGATGGGGGGGACACCGGGGAGCTGTTTTTT. It codes for CASSPDGGDTGELFF.

The chain recombines TRBV7-9 with TRBJ1-2, with D unresolved. V dropped 5 bases and J dropped 5 bases, with 15 bases sitting between them. Germline V gene sequence: CDR1 SEHNR, CDR2 FQNEAQ (reference sequence). The CDR3 totals 14 residues. The CDR3, as DNA: TGTGCCAGCAGCCCCACCTGGCCCATATATGGCTACACCTTC. Protein: CASSPTWPIYGYTF.

This chain joins TRBV5-4 and TRBJ1-5; D is possibly TRBD1 (5 bases). The CDR3 consists of 14 residues. Germline V CDR1 and CDR2: SGHNT, YYREEE (reference sequence). V was cut by 4 bases and J by 0 bases, with 8 bases left in between. The CDR3 region is CASSPTDSNQPQHF. DNA of the CDR3: TGTGCCAGCAGCCCGACAGATAGCAATCAGCCCCAGCATTTT.

The count of this clone is one. The chain joins TRBV30 to TRBJ1-3; D remains ambiguous. Germline CDR1 and CDR2: GTSNPN and SVGIG (reference sequence). V shed 1 base and J shed 4 bases, with 11 bases lying between them. This CDR3 region has 14 residues. The CDR3 protein is CAWSGPPIGNTIYF. CDR3 bases: TGTGCCTGGAGTGGCCCCCCGATCGGAAACACCATATATTTT.

V usage is TRBV7-2 and J usage is TRBJ1-1, with TRBD1 identical over 8 bases. CDR1 is SGHTA, CDR2 FQGNSA, per germline. The junction had 12 bases not matched to a gene; V was cut back by 4 bases and J by 5 bases. The CDR3 length is 16 residues. The CDR3 DNA reads TGTGCCAGCAGCTCTCCAGGGCGGACAGGGAGGACTGAAGCTTTCTTT. Protein: CASSSPGRTGRTEAFF.

The J gene is TRBJ2-7, the V gene TRBV11-2, with 9 bases that match TRBD2. This CDR3 has 14 residues. Unmatched junction bases numbered 2, after V lost 5 bases and J lost 0 bases. Germline V gives CDR1 SGHAT, CDR2 FQNNGV. The CDR3 bases are TGTGCCAGCAGCAGGACTAGCGTCTCCTACGAGCAGTACTTC. Its protein product is CASSRTSVSYEQYF.

This chain uses TRBV27 with TRBJ1-5, with a weak D call TRBD1 (5 bases). V lost 4 bases, J lost 6 bases, and 13 bases lay in between. Germline CDR1 and CDR2: MNHEY and SMNVEV (reference sequence). The CDR3 sequence is 14 residues long. CDR3 nucleotide sequence: TGTGCCAGCAGTTGGCAGGGCGGAGGTCAGCCCCAGCATTTT. Translated, it gives CASSWQGGGQPQHF.

This chain links TRBV19 with TRBJ1-2; 8 bases align to TRBD1. Trimming removed 10 bases from V and 6 bases from J; junction bases left unmatched: 13. Germline V CDR1 and CDR2: LNHDA, SQIVND (reference sequence). This CDR3 is built from 14 residues. The CDR3 spells CANPRGHSLNGYTF. The DNA of the CDR3 is TGTGCCAACCCCAGGGGGCACAGTTTGAATGGCTACACCTTC.

The chain uses TRBV9 and TRBJ1-2; the D gene is possibly TRBD1 (5 bases). Germline CDR1 is SGDLS and CDR2 is YYNGEE. This CDR3 has 18 residues. Trimming took 0 bases from V and 4 from J, leaving 22 bases between them. CDR3 nucleotide sequence: TGTGCCAGCAGCGTAGGTTCAGTACCCGGGACCTACCCCTATGGCTACACCTTC. This encodes CASSVGSVPGTYPYGYTF.

V gene TRBV6-2 or TRBV6-3 combines with J gene TRBJ1-5; no firm D call. Germline V CDR1 and CDR2: MNHEY, SVGEGT. The V gene lost 6 bases and the J gene lost 7 bases, with 22 bases spanning the gap. CDR3 length: 16 amino acids. In DNA, the CDR3 is TGTGCCAGCAGCCTGGGAGGACTAAGCGGTGGCCAGCCCCAGCATTTT. This translates into CASSLGGLSGGQPQHF.